A single sample is the source of the 25 T cell receptor beta chains below, sequenced in a study of shared clonotypes between healthy human individuals. Sequencing used immunoSEQ multiplex PCR; TCRdb keeps in-frame clones, though not all of them. The sample contains approximately 1.4 million clones, approximately 98% of which appear only once. Sequencing was done on a sample of naive CD4+ T cells sorted from blood. Indicated subset: CD45RA+ positively selected. These receptors were obtained from a man in his thirties or forties in good health.

This clone was counted a single time. The chain has TRBV6-1 and TRBJ2-6; D remains unclear. V lost 1 base to trimming and J lost 1 base, with 8 bases between them. The CDR3 contains 16 residues. Germline-derived CDR1 and CDR2 are MNHNS and SASEGT. CDR3 protein: CASSEGRRSGANVLTF. The CDR3 nucleotides read TGTGCCAGCAGTGAAGGGCGAAGGTCTGGGGCCAACGTCCTGACTTTC.

V is TRBV6-1 and J is TRBJ2-5; 7 bases match TRBD2. The CDR3 consists of 14 residues. From germline, CDR1 is MNHNS and CDR2 SASEGT. J lost 4 bases, V lost 7 bases, and 9 bases had no gene match. The CDR3 reads CASTRSGTLETQYF. CDR3 DNA: TGTGCCAGCACTAGGAGCGGGACTCTAGAGACCCAGTACTTC.

The J gene is TRBJ2-5, the V gene TRBV18, with TRBD2 matching 14 bases. After removal of 4 bases from V and 3 bases from J, the junction contained 7 bases not matched to a gene. Germline V gene data show CDR1 as KGHSH and CDR2 as LQKENI. The CDR3 is 17 amino acids. CDR3 sequence: CASSLGTSGRRKETQYF. The CDR3 nucleotides are TGTGCCAGCTCACTCGGGACTAGCGGGAGAAGAAAAGAGACCCAGTACTTC.

This chain uses TRBV5-1 with TRBJ1-1, with D perhaps TRBD1 (5 bases). The germline gives CDR1 SGHRS, CDR2 YFSETQ. V lost 1 base and J 5 bases, leaving 18 bases between the germline ends. This CDR3 is built from 16 residues. Here the CDR3 reads CASSLLSGAGFTEAFF. The CDR3 bases are TGCGCCAGCAGCTTGTTATCCGGGGCAGGGTTTACTGAAGCTTTCTTT.

The V and J genes are TRBV2 and TRBJ1-1, with D maybe TRBD1 (5 bases). The V end lost 6 bases, the J end lost 0 bases, and 11 bases lay between the germline ends. The CDR3 is 14 amino acids. Germline V gene lookup returns CDR1 SNHLY and CDR2 FYNNEI. The CDR3 reads CASRDRRVNTEAFF. CDR3 sequence (DNA): TGTGCCAGCAGGGACCGCAGGGTGAACACTGAAGCTTTCTTT.

The chain joins TRBV2 to TRBJ1-1; D not resolved. CDR1 is SNHLY, CDR2 FYNNEI, per germline. This CDR3 has 13 residues. Trimming left V 5 bases short and J 2 bases short, with 9 bases between. CDR3 loop: CASSIGRNTEAFF. The CDR3 DNA follows: TGTGCCAGCAGTATAGGACGAAACACTGAAGCTTTCTTT.

V is TRBV19 and J is TRBJ2-1; D possibly uses TRBD1 or TRBD2 (5 bases each). Trimming cost V 10 bases and J 4 bases, with 11 bases left between them. Germline lookup yields CDR1 LNHDA and CDR2 SQIVND (reference sequence). The CDR3 totals 12 residues. The CDR3 loop is CATEGRYNEQFF. CDR3 nucleotides: TGTGCCACTGAGGGGCGGTACAATGAGCAGTTCTTC.

The table lists this clone with a count of one. This sequence joins TRBV9 and TRBJ1-1; D is possibly TRBD1 (6 bases). V was cut by 9 bases and J by 3 bases, with 15 bases left in between. The CDR3 totals 13 residues. CDR1 SGDLS and CDR2 YYNGEE come from the germline V gene. In DNA, the CDR3 is TGTGCCACCTCCCCAGGGGTAGACACTGAAGCTTTCTTT. Its translation is CATSPGVDTEAFF.

The chain is built from TRBV25-1 and TRBJ1-2; TRBD1 aligns across 9 bases. CDR3 length: 13 residues. CDR1 and CDR2 (germline): MGHDK, SYGVNS. Germline trimming cut 4 bases from V and 8 bases from J; bases unmatched to any gene: 5. In nucleotides, the CDR3 is TGTGCCAGCAGTGTAGGGACAGGGACGGGCTACACCTTC. This gives the protein CASSVGTGTGYTF.

The count of this clone is one. This rearrangement joins TRBV2 to TRBJ2-7; TRBD2 aligns across 16 bases. Germline V gene lookup returns CDR1 SNHLY and CDR2 FYNNEI. The V segment lost 6 bases and the J segment 1 base; nucleotides outside the gene matches: 9. The CDR3 is 18 amino acids. The CDR3: CASSITGTSGRASYEQYF. In DNA, the CDR3 is TGTGCCAGCAGCATAACCGGGACTAGCGGGAGGGCATCCTACGAGCAGTACTTC.

V and J are TRBV11-2 and TRBJ2-5; D call uncertain. With 0 bases removed from V and 10 bases from J, the gap between germline ends came to 12 bases. The CDR3 is 13 amino acids. Germline values: CDR1 SGHAT, CDR2 FQNNGV. CDR3 in amino acids: CASSLDYGTHQYF. The CDR3 nucleotides are TGTGCCAGCAGCTTAGATTATGGAACGCACCAGTACTTC.

The chain joins TRBV19 to TRBJ2-3; 12 bases align to TRBD2. The germline gives CDR1 LNHDA, CDR2 SQIVND (reference sequence). V gave up 5 bases and J gave up 6 bases; unmatched junction bases: 9. The length of the CDR3 is 16 residues. The CDR3 here is CASSPPGLAGYDTQYF. CDR3 in DNA: TGTGCCAGTAGTCCCCCCGGACTAGCGGGGTACGATACGCAGTATTTT.

The rearrangement joins TRBV28 to TRBJ1-2; D uncertain. CDR3 length: 12 residues. V was cut by 4 bases and J by 8 bases, with 11 bases left in between. CDR1 is MDHEN and CDR2 is SYDVKM in the germline V gene. CDR3 in amino acids: CASSWSGGGYTF. DNA for the CDR3: TGTGCCAGCAGTTGGTCAGGCGGAGGCTACACCTTC.

The chain links TRBV11-2 to TRBJ2-7, with TRBD2 matching 11 bases. The CDR3 is 15 residues long. Looked up from germline, CDR1 is SGHAT and CDR2 is FQNNGV. V shed 4 bases and J 6 bases; nucleotides not matched to a gene: 8. The CDR3 here is CASSSISGRAGEQYF. In DNA, the CDR3 is TGTGCCAGCAGCTCCATTAGCGGGAGGGCTGGCGAGCAGTACTTC.

Only one count was recorded for this clone. The V call is TRBV2, the J call TRBJ2-5, with D perhaps assigned TRBD1 or TRBD2 (5 bases each). Germline CDR1 is SNHLY and CDR2 is FYNNEI. V shed 3 bases and J shed 5 bases, with 10 bases lying between them. The CDR3 covers 13 residues. CDR3 bases: TGTGCCAGCAGTGACAGGGACGTCGAGACCCAGTACTTC. Translated: CASSDRDVETQYF.

V and J are TRBV5-1 and TRBJ1-1; D is undetermined. With 1 base removed from V and 4 bases from J, the gap between germline ends came to 17 bases. Germline CDR1 is SGHRS and CDR2 is YFSETQ. The CDR3 length is 16 residues. In nucleotides, the CDR3 is TGCGCCAGCAGCTTGCCGCAATCAACCCCGGGCACTGAAGCTTTCTTT. Translating it yields CASSLPQSTPGTEAFF.

The V gene is TRBV28, the J gene TRBJ2-7; D not resolved. Germline V gives CDR1 MDHEN, CDR2 SYDVKM. Trimming took 5 bases from V and 5 from J, leaving 16 bases between them. The CDR3 runs 14 residues. The CDR3 protein is CASSPVGTLHEQYF. Written as DNA, the CDR3 is TGTGCCAGCAGTCCCGTAGGTACACTCCACGAGCAGTACTTC.

The chain carries TRBV6-1 and TRBJ2-3; TRBD2 aligns across 10 bases. From germline, CDR1 is MNHNS and CDR2 SASEGT. CDR3 length: 18 residues. V gave up 2 bases and J gave up 1 base; unmatched junction bases: 9. The CDR3 here is CASSELAGDLKGTDTQYF. CDR3 in DNA: TGTGCCAGCAGTGAACTAGCGGGAGACCTTAAGGGCACAGATACGCAGTATTTT.

The rearrangement links TRBV5-1 to TRBJ2-7; D gene uncertain. The germline gives CDR1 SGHRS, CDR2 YFSETQ. CDR3 length equals 13 residues. Between the trimmed V and J ends, which lost 0 bases and 7 bases, there was a span of 11 bases. The DNA for the CDR3 is TGCGCCAGCAGCTTGGACCCGGCTACGGAGCAGTACTTC. This gives the protein CASSLDPATEQYF.

The V call is TRBV18, the J call TRBJ2-2; 8 positions agree with TRBD1. Trimming took 4 bases from V and 3 from J; bases not matched to a gene: 4. The length of the CDR3 is 15 residues. Germline CDR1 KGHSH, CDR2 LQKENI. The CDR3 DNA sequence: TGTGCCAGCTCACGACAGGGGATGGACACCGGGGAGCTGTTTTTT. It translates to CASSRQGMDTGELFF. The full variable domain, in which reference TRBV18 and TRBJ2-2 provide the parts outside the CDR3, is NAGVMQNPRHLVRRRGQEARLRCSPMKGHSHVYWYRQLPEEGLKFMVYLQKENIIDESGMPKERFSAEFPKEGPSILRIQQVVRGDSAAYFCASSRQGMDTGELFFGEGSRLTVL.

This clone was detected once. The CDR3 DNA reads TGCGCCAGCAGCTCCGGACAGGGTGGGCCAGAGACCCAGTACTTC. Protein sequence: CASSSGQGGPETQYF. V gene TRBV5-1 combines with J gene TRBJ2-5; 8 positions agree with TRBD1. This CDR3 spans 15 amino acids. The V gene end was trimmed by 3 bases and the J gene end by 4 bases; junction bases not matched to a gene: 8. Germline V lookup: CDR1 SGHRS, CDR2 YFSETQ.

The chain carries TRBV7-2 and TRBJ2-7; TRBD2 matches at 7 bases. J lost 1 base, V lost 4 bases, and 7 bases had no gene match. The CDR3 has 15 amino acids. Germline V gene lookup returns CDR1 SGHTA and CDR2 FQGNSA. DNA for the CDR3: TGTGCCAGCAGCTATGTGGCGGGAGCATCCTACGAGCAGTACTTC. Translating gives CASSYVAGASYEQYF.

This chain connects TRBV29-1 to TRBJ2-3; 9 bases are a match to TRBD2. Trimming took 3 bases from V and 4 from J; bases not matched to a gene: 5. Germline values: CDR1 SQVTM, CDR2 ANQGSEA. The CDR3 runs 14 residues. CDR3 amino acids: CSVEGGRAPDTQYF. The CDR3 DNA follows: TGCAGCGTTGAGGGCGGGAGGGCCCCAGATACGCAGTATTTT.

V usage is TRBV7-2 and J usage is TRBJ2-3, with D tentatively TRBD1 or TRBD2 (5 bases each). Germline loops: CDR1 SGHTA, CDR2 FQGNSA. V lost 5 bases, J lost 6 bases, and 12 bases lay in between. CDR3 size: 13 residues. The CDR3 region is CASSRDPQDTQYF. Written as DNA, the CDR3 is TGTGCCAGCAGCAGGGACCCCCAGGATACGCAGTATTTT.

The chain has TRBV7-7 and TRBJ2-7; D gene unclear. Germline CDR1 SSHAT, CDR2 FNYEAQ (reference sequence). V lost 6 bases and J 3 bases, leaving 12 bases between the germline ends. The CDR3 runs to 13 residues. The chain's CDR3 is CASSLTQDYEQYF. CDR3 sequence (DNA): TGTGCCAGCAGTTTGACCCAGGACTACGAGCAGTACTTC.